Presented here are 9 T cell receptor beta chains from one specimen sequenced in a study of PD-1 blockade in classical Hodgkin lymphoma. Produced via immunoSEQ multiplex PCR; TCRdb's table is partial and in-frame only. The sample lists some 46,000 clones, roughly 80% occurring once. In every patient, relapse followed autologous stem cell transplantation, while exposure to brentuximab vedotin differed. This specimen consisted of peripheral blood mononuclear cells (PBMCs), obtained before the second cycle of nivolumab. These receptors were collected from a human donor with classical Hodgkin lymphoma.

The V gene is TRBV30, the J gene TRBJ1-1; perhaps TRBD1 as D (6 bases). CDR3 size: 14 residues. Trimming left V 3 bases short and J 3 bases short, with 14 bases between. The germline CDR1 and CDR2 sequences are GTSNPN and SVGIG (reference sequence). CDR3 in amino acids: CAWRGRGPDTEAFF. The CDR3 DNA reads as TGTGCCTGGAGGGGCCGGGGGCCGGACACTGAAGCTTTCTTT.

The chain combines TRBV5-1 with TRBJ1-4; D unresolved. The germline V gene encodes CDR1 SGHRS and CDR2 YFSETQ. V was pared by 4 bases and J by 0 bases, with 7 bases between. The CDR3 extends over 14 amino acids. Here the CDR3 reads CASSPPATNEKLFF. The CDR3 DNA reads as TGCGCCAGCAGCCCGCCCGCAACTAATGAAAAACTGTTTTTT.

This chain uses TRBV19 with TRBJ2-5; 10 bases are shared with TRBD1. The CDR3 totals 17 residues. With 5 bases clipped from V and 6 bases from J, the junction kept 15 bases outside the gene matches. The germline V gene has CDR1 LNHDA and CDR2 SQIVND (reference sequence). CDR3 DNA sequence: TGTGCCAGTAGTGCAATACCGGGACAGGGGTTAATAAAGACCCAGTACTTC. Translated: CASSAIPGQGLIKTQYF.

This clone came up many times. This chain links TRBV9 with TRBJ2-7, with a possible D match to TRBD1 (6 bases). The length of the CDR3 is 16 residues. Trimming pared 0 bases from V and 4 bases from J, leaving 17 bases between. Germline-derived CDR1 and CDR2 are SGDLS and YYNGEE. CDR3 DNA: TGTGCCAGCAGCGTAGATGGCAGGGGAGCAGTTTACGAGCAGTACTTC. This translates into CASSVDGRGAVYEQYF.

The genes are TRBV6-6 and TRBJ2-3; 11 nucleotides align to TRBD2. CDR1 is MNHNY and CDR2 is SVGAGI in the germline V gene (reference sequence). The V and J ends lost 6 bases and 4 bases, in that order; junction bases with no gene match: 6. The CDR3 sequence is 15 residues long. The CDR3 reads CASRLAGGFADTQYF. The CDR3, as DNA: TGTGCCAGCAGGTTAGCGGGGGGGTTCGCAGATACGCAGTATTTT.

The rearrangement links TRBV28 to TRBJ1-5; D may be TRBD1 (6 bases). This CDR3 contains 13 residues. CDR1 is MDHEN, CDR2 SYDVKM, per germline. Trimming shortened V by 6 bases and J by 4 bases, and 10 bases separated the two germline ends. The CDR3: CASRKGGNQPQHF. The CDR3 region has the DNA TGTGCCAGCAGAAAGGGGGGGAATCAGCCCCAGCATTTT.

This chain uses TRBV6-1 with TRBJ1-4, with TRBD1 matching 8 bases. V trimming: 4 bases; J trimming: 11 bases; junction bases outside the gene matches: 12. Germline V gives CDR1 MNHNS, CDR2 SASEGT. The CDR3 extends over 15 amino acids. This CDR3 is CASSGGQERMRKLFF. The CDR3 region has the DNA TGTGCCAGCAGTGGGGGACAGGAGAGAATGAGGAAACTGTTTTTT.

The rearrangement uses TRBV2 and TRBJ2-7, with 12 bases fitting TRBD2. Looked up from germline, CDR1 is SNHLY and CDR2 is FYNNEI. This CDR3 has 18 amino acids. The V and J ends lost 4 bases and 2 bases, in that order; junction bases with no gene match: 12. The chain's CDR3 is CASSVGLAGGLIAYEQYF. The CDR3 DNA is TGTGCCAGCAGTGTTGGTCTAGCGGGAGGGCTTATCGCCTACGAGCAGTACTTC.

The chain's CDR3 is CASSLSAETVYEQYF. The DNA for the CDR3 is TGTGCCAGCAGTTTATCGGCAGAAACGGTCTACGAGCAGTACTTC. This chain uses TRBV27 with TRBJ2-7; D uncertain. CDR1 and CDR2 from the germline V gene are MNHEY and SMNVEV (reference sequence). The ends were cut back, 0 bases at V and 3 bases at J, with 12 bases in the middle. The CDR3 totals 15 residues.